This T cell receptor (beta chain) was identified during a study of cytomegalovirus exposure and HLA in healthy donors. Notes on the study in general: Later analysis demonstrated an association between a missense DCLRE1C variant and TCR beta V- and J-gene trimming.

The length of the CDR3 is 16 residues. Germline CDR1 SGDLS, CDR2 YYNGEE. V lost 0 bases to trimming and J lost 1 base, with 13 bases between them. Turning to this clone: What it binds is not known.

The PCR was carried out with 60 Vbeta primers and 13 Jbeta primers. Authors' data handling: Approximately 11 million of the 60 million to 90 million unique TCR beta chains counted in a later analysis were shared. Produced via immunoSEQ multiplex PCR; TCRdb's table is partial and in-frame only. The V and J calls and clone size were taken over from that table, and D and trimming were inferred from the DNA. This sample has a few hundred thousand clones, with 77% found just once. The sample was PBMCs. This sequence originates from an older woman in good health and CMV-seropositive. This chain uses TRBV9 with TRBJ2-5; D call uncertain. CDR3 DNA sequence: TGTGCCAGCAGCGTAGATCTTGGCAGATCCCAAGAGACCCAGTACTTC. It translates to CASSVDLGRSQETQYF.